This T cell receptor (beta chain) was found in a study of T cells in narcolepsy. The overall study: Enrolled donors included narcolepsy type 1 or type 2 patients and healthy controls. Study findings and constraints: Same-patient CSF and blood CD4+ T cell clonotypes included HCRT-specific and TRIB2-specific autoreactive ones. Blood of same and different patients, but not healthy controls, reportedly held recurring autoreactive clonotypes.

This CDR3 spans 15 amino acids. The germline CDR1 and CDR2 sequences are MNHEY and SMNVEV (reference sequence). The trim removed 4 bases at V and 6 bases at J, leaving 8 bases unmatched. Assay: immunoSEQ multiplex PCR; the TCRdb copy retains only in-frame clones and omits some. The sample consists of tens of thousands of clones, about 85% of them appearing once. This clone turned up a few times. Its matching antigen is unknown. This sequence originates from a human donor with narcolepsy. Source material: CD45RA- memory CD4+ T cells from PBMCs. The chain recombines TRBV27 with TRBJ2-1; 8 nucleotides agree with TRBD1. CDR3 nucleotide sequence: TGTGCCAGCAGTTCGGGACAGGCCTGGGGCAATGAGCAGTTCTTC. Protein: CASSSGQAWGNEQFF.